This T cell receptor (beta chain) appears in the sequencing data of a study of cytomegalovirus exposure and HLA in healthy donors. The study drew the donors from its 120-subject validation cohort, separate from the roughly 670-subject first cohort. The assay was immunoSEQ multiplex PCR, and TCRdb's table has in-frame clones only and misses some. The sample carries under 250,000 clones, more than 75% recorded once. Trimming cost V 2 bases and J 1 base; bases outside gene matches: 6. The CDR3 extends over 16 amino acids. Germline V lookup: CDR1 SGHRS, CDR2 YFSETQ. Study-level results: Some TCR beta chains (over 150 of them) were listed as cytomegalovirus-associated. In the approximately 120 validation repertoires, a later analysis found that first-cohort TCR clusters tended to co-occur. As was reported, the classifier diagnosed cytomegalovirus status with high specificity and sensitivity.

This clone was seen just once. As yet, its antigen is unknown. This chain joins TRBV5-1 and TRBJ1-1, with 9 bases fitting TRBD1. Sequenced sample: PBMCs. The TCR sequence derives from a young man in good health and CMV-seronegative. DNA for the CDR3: TGCGCCAGCAGCTTACAGGGGGCGGATCGGAACACTGAAGCTTTCTTT. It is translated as CASSLQGADRNTEAFF.